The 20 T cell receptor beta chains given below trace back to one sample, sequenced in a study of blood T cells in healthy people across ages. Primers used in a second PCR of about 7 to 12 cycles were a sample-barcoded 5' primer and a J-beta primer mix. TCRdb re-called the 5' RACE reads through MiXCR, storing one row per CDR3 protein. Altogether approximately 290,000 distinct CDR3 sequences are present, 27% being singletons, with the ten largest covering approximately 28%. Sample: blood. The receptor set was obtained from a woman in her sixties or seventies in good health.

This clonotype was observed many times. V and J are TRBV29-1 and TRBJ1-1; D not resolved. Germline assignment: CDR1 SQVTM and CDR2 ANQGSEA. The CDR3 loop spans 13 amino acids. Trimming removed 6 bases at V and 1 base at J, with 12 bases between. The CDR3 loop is CSVIRTENTEAFF. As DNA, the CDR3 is TGCAGCGTAATCCGGACGGAGAACACTGAAGCTTTCTTT.

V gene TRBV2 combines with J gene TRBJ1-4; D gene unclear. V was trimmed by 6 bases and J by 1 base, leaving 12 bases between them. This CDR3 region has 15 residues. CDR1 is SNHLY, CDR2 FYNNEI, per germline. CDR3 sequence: CASSVRRGTNEKLFF. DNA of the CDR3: TGTGCCAGCAGCGTACGTCGAGGAACTAATGAAAAACTGTTTTTT.

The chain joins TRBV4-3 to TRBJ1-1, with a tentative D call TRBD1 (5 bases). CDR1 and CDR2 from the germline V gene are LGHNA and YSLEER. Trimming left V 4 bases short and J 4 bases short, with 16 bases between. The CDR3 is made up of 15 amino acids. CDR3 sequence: CASSRGEAGSTEAFF. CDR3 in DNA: TGCGCCAGCAGCCGAGGGGAGGCAGGGAGCACTGAAGCTTTCTTT.

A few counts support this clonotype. The CDR3 region has the DNA TGCAGCGTTGCTGGACTGGCGTCCTACAATGAGCAGTTCTTC. Translation: CSVAGLASYNEQFF. V gene TRBV29-1 combines with J gene TRBJ2-1; the D gene is possibly TRBD2 (5 bases). CDR3 length: 14 amino acids. V was pared by 4 bases and J by 1 base, with 11 bases between. Germline assignment: CDR1 SQVTM and CDR2 ANQGSEA.

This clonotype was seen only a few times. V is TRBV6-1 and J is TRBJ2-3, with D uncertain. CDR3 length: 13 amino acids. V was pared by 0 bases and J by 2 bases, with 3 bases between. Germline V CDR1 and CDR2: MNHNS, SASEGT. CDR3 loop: CASSEAYTDTQYF. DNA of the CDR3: TGTGCCAGCAGTGAAGCCTACACAGATACGCAGTATTTT.

CDR3 sequence: CASSLMSTGRGEQFF. For the CDR3, the DNA is TGTGCCAGCAGCTTAATGTCGACAGGGCGTGGTGAGCAGTTCTTC. V gene TRBV7-3 combines with J gene TRBJ2-1; 7 nucleotides agree with TRBD1. The germline V gene has CDR1 SGHTA and CDR2 FQGTGA. This CDR3 contains 15 residues. V lost 1 base to trimming and J lost 9 bases; unmatched junction nucleotides: 9.

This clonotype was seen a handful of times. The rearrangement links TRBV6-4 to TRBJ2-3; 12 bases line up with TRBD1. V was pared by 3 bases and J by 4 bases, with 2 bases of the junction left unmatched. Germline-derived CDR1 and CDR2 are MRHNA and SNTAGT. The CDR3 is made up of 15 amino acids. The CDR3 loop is CASSEGTGGADTQYF. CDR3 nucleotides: TGTGCCAGCAGTGAAGGGACAGGGGGCGCAGATACGCAGTATTTT.

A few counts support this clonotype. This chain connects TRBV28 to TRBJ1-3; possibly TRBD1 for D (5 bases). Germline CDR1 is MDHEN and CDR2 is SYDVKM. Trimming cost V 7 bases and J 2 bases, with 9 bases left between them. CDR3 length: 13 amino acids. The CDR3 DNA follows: TGTGCCAGCATCCGGGGGACTGGAAACACCATATATTTT. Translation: CASIRGTGNTIYF.

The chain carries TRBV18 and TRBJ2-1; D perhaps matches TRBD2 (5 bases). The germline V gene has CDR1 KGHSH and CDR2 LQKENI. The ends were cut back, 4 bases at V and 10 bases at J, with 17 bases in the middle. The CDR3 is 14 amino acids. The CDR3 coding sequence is TGTGCCAGCTCACTGAGAACTAGGGCCCCGGAGCAGTTCTTC. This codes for CASSLRTRAPEQFF.

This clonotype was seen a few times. The CDR3 region has the DNA TGTGCCACCAGCAGAGCCTCAGGGGAAAAACTGTTTTTT. Encoded protein: CATSRASGEKLFF. The rearrangement links TRBV15 to TRBJ1-4; D perhaps matches TRBD1 (5 bases). CDR1 is LNHNV, CDR2 YYDKDF, per germline (reference sequence). Trimming shortened V by 1 base and J by 8 bases, and 8 bases separated the two germline ends. This CDR3 contains 13 residues.

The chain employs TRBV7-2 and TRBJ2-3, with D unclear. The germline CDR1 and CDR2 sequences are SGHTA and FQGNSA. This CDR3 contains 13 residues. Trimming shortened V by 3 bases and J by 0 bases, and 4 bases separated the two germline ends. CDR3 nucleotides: TGTGCCAGCAGCTTCCCAAGCACAGATACGCAGTATTTT. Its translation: CASSFPSTDTQYF.

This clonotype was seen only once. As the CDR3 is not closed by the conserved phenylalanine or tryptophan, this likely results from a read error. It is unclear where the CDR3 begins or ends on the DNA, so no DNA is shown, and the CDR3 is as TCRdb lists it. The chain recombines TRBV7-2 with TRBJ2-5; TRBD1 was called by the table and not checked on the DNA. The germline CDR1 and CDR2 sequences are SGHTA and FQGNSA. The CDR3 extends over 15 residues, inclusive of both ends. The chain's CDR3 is CASSLGDIRGNERFL.

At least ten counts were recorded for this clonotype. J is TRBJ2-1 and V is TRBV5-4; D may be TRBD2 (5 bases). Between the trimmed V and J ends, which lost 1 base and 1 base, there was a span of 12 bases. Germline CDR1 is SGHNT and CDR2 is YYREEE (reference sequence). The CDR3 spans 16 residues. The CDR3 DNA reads TGTGCCAGCAGCTTGATCGCGGGTAGGTCCTACAATGAGCAGTTCTTC. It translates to CASSLIAGRSYNEQFF.

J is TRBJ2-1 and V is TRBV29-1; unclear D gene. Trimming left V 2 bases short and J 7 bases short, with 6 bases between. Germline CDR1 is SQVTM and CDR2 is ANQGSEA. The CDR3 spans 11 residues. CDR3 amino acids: CSVEKRNEQFF. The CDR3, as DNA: TGCAGCGTTGAAAAGAGAAATGAGCAGTTCTTC.

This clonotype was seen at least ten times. The CDR3 reads CASSQESLTGASTEAFF. Here the CDR3 DNA reads TGTGCCAGCAGCCAAGAATCCCTAACAGGGGCGTCCACTGAAGCTTTCTTT. The rearrangement links TRBV3-1 to TRBJ1-1; TRBD1 agrees at 7 bases. With V trimmed by 0 bases and J by 4 bases, 11 bases remained unmatched. The CDR3 is 17 residues long. Germline lookup yields CDR1 LGHDT and CDR2 YNNKEL (reference sequence).

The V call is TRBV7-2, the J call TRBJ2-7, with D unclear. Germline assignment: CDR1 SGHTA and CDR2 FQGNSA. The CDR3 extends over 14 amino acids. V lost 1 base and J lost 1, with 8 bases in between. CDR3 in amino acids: CASSLVAGSYEQYF. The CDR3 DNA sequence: TGTGCCAGCAGCTTAGTGGCAGGATCCTACGAGCAGTACTTC.

CDR3 residues: CASSGESEQYF. The DNA of the CDR3 is TGTGCCAGCTCAGGGGAGTCCGAGCAGTACTTC. The genes are TRBV18 and TRBJ2-7; TRBD2 is a possible D gene (5 bases). Germline loops: CDR1 KGHSH, CDR2 LQKENI. This CDR3 is 11 amino acids long. The V end was cut by 5 bases, the J end by 6 bases, with 8 bases between.

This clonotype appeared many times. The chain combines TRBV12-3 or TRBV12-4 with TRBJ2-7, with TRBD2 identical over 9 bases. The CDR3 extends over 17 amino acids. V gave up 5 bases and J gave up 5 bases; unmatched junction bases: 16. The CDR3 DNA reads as TGTGCCAGCAGTCCTTCCCGTTTGCTAGCGGGAATCGACGAGCAGTACTTC. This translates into CASSPSRLLAGIDEQYF.

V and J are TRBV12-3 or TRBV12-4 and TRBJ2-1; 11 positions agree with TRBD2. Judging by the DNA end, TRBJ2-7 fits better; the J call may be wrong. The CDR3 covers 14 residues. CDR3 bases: TGTGCCAGCAGCCCGGGACTAGCGGCTTCCGAGCAGTACTTC. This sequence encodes CASSPGLAASEQYF.

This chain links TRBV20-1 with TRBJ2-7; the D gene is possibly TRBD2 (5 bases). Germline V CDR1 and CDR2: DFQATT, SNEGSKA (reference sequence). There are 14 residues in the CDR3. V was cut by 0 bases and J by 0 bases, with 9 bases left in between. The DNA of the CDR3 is TGCAGTGCTAGAGATCTCGGGAACTCCTACGAGCAGTACTTC. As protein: CSARDLGNSYEQYF.